Reported below is one T cell receptor (beta chain). The antigen remains undetermined. Clones were sequenced by immunoSEQ multiplex PCR, and TCRdb holds only the in-frame ones, with some missing. In the table there are roughly 2,000,000 clones, 85% to 95% of which are singletons. CD8 cells regarded as naive lacked CD45RO, were positively chosen for CCR7, and omitted terminally differentiated effector memory CD45RA+ cells. Every contributor of samples was a Caucasian grown-up residing in Nashville, Tennessee. The sample originates from a study of shared clonotypes between healthy human individuals. Study-wide background: Donor composition was a couple of women and a few men, aged 18 to 49. CD8 memory received one plate per donor, CD8 naive two, CD4 memory three and CD4 naive three. General study points: All-four-donor shared clonotypes had higher generation probabilities than non-shared clonotypes did.

This TCR derives from a man aged 18-30 years in good health. The sequenced sample consisted of naive CD8+ T cells sorted from blood.

CDR3 nucleotide sequence: TGTGCCAGCGGGGGGGAGAATGGATGGAACTATGGCTACACCTTC. Encoded protein: CASGGENGWNYGYTF. This chain connects TRBV6-5 to TRBJ1-2, with a tentative D call TRBD1 (5 bases). The V and J ends lost 8 bases and 2 bases respectively, with 18 bases between them. The CDR3 totals 15 residues. The V gene's germline CDR1 is MNHEY and CDR2 SVGAGI.